These T cell receptor beta chains were read from a single sample in a study of follicular helper T cells after annual influenza vaccination. Assay: immunoSEQ multiplex PCR; the TCRdb copy retains only in-frame clones and omits some. The sample includes roughly 7,000 clones, about 88% of them seen just once. The specimen was CXCR5+ CD38- circulating T follicular helper cells from blood, collected 7 days after influenza vaccination. These receptors all stem from an adult who received the influenza vaccine. The CDR3 runs from the conserved cysteine through the conserved F or W.

V gene	J gene	CDR3 protein
TRBV27	TRBJ1-2	CASSLGGLNGYTF
TRBV10-3	TRBJ2-7	CAISELQGGQYF
TRBV6-1	TRBJ2-5	CASTSTSGREETQYF
TRBV29-1	TRBJ2-7	CSVEGLAGSYEQYF
TRBV7-6	TRBJ2-7	CASPRRGGSGHEQYF
TRBV6-5	TRBJ1-1	CASSPNPGNPEAFF
TRBV30	TRBJ2-7	CAWSRGLSYEQYF
TRBV7-2	TRBJ1-1	CASSSRGVGRHTEAFF
TRBV25-1	TRBJ2-7	CASSKGGGLAEQYF
TRBV9	TRBJ2-2	CASSYLTSATNTGELFF
TRBV11-3	TRBJ2-7	CASSLDGSGQYEQYF
TRBV7-3	TRBJ2-3	CASSQTGGAGDTQYF
TRBV5-4	TRBJ2-5	CASRGGGPGGETQYF
TRBV18	TRBJ2-5	CASSPETGIGETQYF
TRBV27	TRBJ1-5	CASKWGRGVNQPQHF
TRBV15	TRBJ1-4	CATSRDGQGSTTNEKLFF
TRBV25-1	TRBJ2-7	CASSRDFLYEQYF
TRBV7-3	TRBJ2-7	CASSSSGRGSYEQYF
TRBV2	TRBJ2-5	CASSEGLGQETQYF
TRBV2	TRBJ2-7	CASSRGHGRSSYEQYF
TRBV29-1	TRBJ2-7	CSAAGDSSTEQYF
TRBV6-4	TRBJ2-1	CASSDGTGSGNEQFF
TRBV4-1	TRBJ2-5	CASSSTGKGKTQYF
TRBV19	TRBJ2-5	CASRSGAGTGTQYF
TRBV30	TRBJ2-2	CAWSVGGLGELFF
TRBV5-1	TRBJ2-3	CASSSGGEGTDTQYF
TRBV9	TRBJ2-2	CASSVDMTNTGELFF
TRBV27	TRBJ2-7	CASSLRQTYEQYF
TRBV7-6	TRBJ2-5	CASSRRGLAGGAWKQETQYF
TRBV6-1	TRBJ1-6	CASSVTGEFTPLHF
TRBV6-5	TRBJ2-6	CASRNTATGANVLTF
TRBV5-5	TRBJ2-1	CASSRTGRPDNEQFF
TRBV6-5	TRBJ1-4	CASNPGQGKKLFF
TRBV9	TRBJ2-3	CASSAGTSQYF
TRBV28	TRBJ2-7	CASSGPAAALSYEQYF
TRBV5-1	TRBJ1-1	CASGMMDGMNTEAFF
TRBV2	TRBJ1-5	CASYRDLTQPQHF
TRBV7-3	TRBJ2-3	CASSSHSGGTDTQYF
TRBV5-5	TRBJ1-5	CASSFGSNQPQHF
TRBV6-1	TRBJ1-4	CASCPRDSNEKLFF
TRBV5-4	TRBJ1-4	CASSLGTTNELFF
TRBV9	TRBJ1-1	CASSVAPAVVANTEAFF
TRBV10-2	TRBJ2-2	CASTDRAAGELFF
TRBV4-1	TRBJ2-1	CASSQPGRGSYNEQFF
TRBV15	TRBJ2-2	CATSRGDTGELFF
TRBV6-6	TRBJ1-5	CASSLGTAHQPQHF
TRBV4-1	TRBJ2-7	CASSPYTPGQGFHEQYF
TRBV7-2	TRBJ2-3	CASSSTRATSTDTQYF
TRBV29-1	TRBJ2-1	CSGSSGGSYNEQFF
TRBV28	TRBJ2-7	CATILSSGSYEQYF
TRBV29-1	TRBJ2-7	CSVEGVSGSPEQYF
TRBV7-2	TRBJ2-7	CASSGGGQGDYEQYF
TRBV7-7	TRBJ2-1	CASSSSSGKGNEQFF
TRBV7-6	TRBJ2-2	CASSFPGLAVGELFF
TRBV7-9	TRBJ1-2	CASSFVGVVYGYTF
TRBV4-1	TRBJ2-3	CASTSLGVGTDTQYF
TRBV19	TRBJ2-2	CASRGEPNTGELFF
TRBV30	TRBJ1-1	CAWSGQTNTEAFF